This TCR beta chain was identified during a study of beta chain features in type 1 diabetes. Donors underwent one heparinised blood draw, around 100 mL on average. The V end was cut by 5 bases, the J end by 6 bases, with 10 bases between. There are 13 residues in the CDR3. Looked up from germline, CDR1 is SGHTA and CDR2 is FQGNSA. Findings and limits, study-wide: More deletions and fewer insertions at VDJ junctions were seen in type 1 diabetes patients. Patients showed naive, central memory and Treg TCRB repertoires that appeared more similar than those of healthy donors. Across all four CD4+ subsets, people with type 1 diabetes showed modestly shorter TCRB CDR3s.

The entirety of the isolated RNA underwent reverse transcription, so expressed TCRB transcripts were sequenced. Libraries were prepared by immunoSEQ multiplex PCR; TCRdb keeps only in-frame clonotypes and omits some of them. The data hold approximately 600,000 clones, with over 10% observed a single time. The sample holds a few counts of this clone. The target antigen is unknown. This TCR was sampled from a man aged 25-40 years with type 1 diabetes. The specimen sequenced was naive CD4+ T cells from blood. The chain employs TRBV7-2 and TRBJ2-2, with D maybe TRBD1 (7 bases). The CDR3 sequence: CASSDREAGELFF. CDR3 in DNA: TGTGCCAGCAGCGACAGGGAGGCCGGGGAGCTGTTTTTT.